In this sample, the clone carrying this T cell receptor beta chain turned up once. This specimen belongs to a study of blood T cell repertoires in COVID-19. Study-wide context: Acute and convalescent COVID-19 specimens originated in the United States, Italy and Spain.

Some clones are missing from TCRdb's copy, which holds only in-frame ones; the method was immunoSEQ multiplex PCR. The table shows 310,000 or so clones, with roughly 88% occurring only once. Trimming cost V 2 bases and J 4 bases; bases outside gene matches: 6. This CDR3 comprises 16 residues. Germline V CDR1 and CDR2: SGHDN, FVKESK. This sequence was found in a woman between 45 and 60 years old with active or convalescent COVID-19. The chain combines TRBV14 with TRBJ2-2, with 8 bases aligning to TRBD2. The sequencing sample was made of peripheral blood. The CDR3 loop is CASSQLGLAGTGELFF. CDR3 nucleotides: TGTGCCAGCAGCCAACTCGGCCTAGCGGGCACCGGGGAGCTGTTTTTT.